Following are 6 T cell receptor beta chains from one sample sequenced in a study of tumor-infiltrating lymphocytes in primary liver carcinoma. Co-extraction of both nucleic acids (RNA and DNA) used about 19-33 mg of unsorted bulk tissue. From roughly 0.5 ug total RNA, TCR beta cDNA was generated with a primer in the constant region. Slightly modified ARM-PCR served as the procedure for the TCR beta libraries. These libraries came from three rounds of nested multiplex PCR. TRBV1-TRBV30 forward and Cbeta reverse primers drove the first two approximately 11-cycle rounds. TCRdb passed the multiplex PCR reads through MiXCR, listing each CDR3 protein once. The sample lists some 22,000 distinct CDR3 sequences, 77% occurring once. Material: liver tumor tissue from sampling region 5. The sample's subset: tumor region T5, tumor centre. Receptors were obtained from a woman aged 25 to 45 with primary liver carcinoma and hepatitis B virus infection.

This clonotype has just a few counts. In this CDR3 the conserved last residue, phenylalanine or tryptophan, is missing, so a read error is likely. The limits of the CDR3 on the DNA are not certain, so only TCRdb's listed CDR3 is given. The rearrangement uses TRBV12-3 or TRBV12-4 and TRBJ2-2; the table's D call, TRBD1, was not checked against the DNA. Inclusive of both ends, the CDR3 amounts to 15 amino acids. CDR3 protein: CASSFNRGITGELVI.

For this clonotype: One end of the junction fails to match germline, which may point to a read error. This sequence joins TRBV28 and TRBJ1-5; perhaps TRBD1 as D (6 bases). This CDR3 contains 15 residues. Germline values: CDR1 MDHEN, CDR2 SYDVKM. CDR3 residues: CACRAGGRGKQPQHF. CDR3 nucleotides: TGTGCCTGCAGGGCGGGGGGCCGAGGCAAACAGCCCCAGCATTTT.

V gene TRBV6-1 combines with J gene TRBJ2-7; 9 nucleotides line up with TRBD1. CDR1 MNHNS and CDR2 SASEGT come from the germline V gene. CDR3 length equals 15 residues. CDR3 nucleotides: TGTGTCAGCAGTGATGCCGGGACAGGGAAGCACGAGCAGTATGTC. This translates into CVSSDAGTGKHEQYV.

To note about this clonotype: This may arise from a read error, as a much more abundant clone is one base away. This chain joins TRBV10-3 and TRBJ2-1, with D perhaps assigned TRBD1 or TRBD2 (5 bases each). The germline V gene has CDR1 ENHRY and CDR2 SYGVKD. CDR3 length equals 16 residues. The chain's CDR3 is CAISESMVGTYNKQFF. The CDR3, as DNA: TGTGCCATCAGTGAGTCGATGGTGGGGACCTACAATAAGCAGTTCTTC.

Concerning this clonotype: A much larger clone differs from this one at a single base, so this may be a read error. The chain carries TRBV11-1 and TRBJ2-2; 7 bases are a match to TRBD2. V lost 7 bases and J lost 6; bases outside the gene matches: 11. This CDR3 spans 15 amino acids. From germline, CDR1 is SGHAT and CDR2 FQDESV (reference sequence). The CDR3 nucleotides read TGTGCCAGCACGGTTATGGCGGGAGTGTCCGGGGAGCTGTTTTTT. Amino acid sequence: CASTVMAGVSGELFF.

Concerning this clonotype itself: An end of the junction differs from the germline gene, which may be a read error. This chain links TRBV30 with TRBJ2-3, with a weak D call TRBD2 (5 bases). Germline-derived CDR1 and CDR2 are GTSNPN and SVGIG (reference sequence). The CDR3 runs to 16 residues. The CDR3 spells CVWSIWSGIWTDTQYF. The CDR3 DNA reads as TGTGTCTGGAGCATTTGGTCCGGGATATGGACAGATACGCAGTATTTT.